The present T cell receptor (beta chain) was sequenced within a study of CD8 T cells in ankylosing spondylitis (TCRdb year 2017). Study-wide context: The study set out to find disease-linked TCR variants by profiling T cell receptor beta repertoires in ankylosing spondylitis patients and healthy donors. The full study cohort comprised 25 ankylosing spondylitis patients and some 110 healthy donors. Peripheral blood was sampled, and synovial fluid was also collected from ankylosing spondylitis patients.

The paper's findings and limits, for the study overall: A CD8+ phenotype was shown by the disease-linked clones, which were found at relatively low frequencies in peripheral blood. Blood from ankylosing spondylitis patients appeared to be characterized by a TCR beta motif composed of under ten highly homologous amino acid variants. Some of the motif variants had been reported before in the synovial fluid and blood of reactive arthritis patients, a finding that suggests common disease-initiation mechanisms. Significant enrichment of the disease-linked clones was reported in matched synovial fluid samples from ankylosing spondylitis patients.

In its sample, this clonotype was seen a few times. Its target antigen remains unknown. No clone much larger than this one lies a single base away; base qualities are absent. This sample was sequenced with an Illumina HiSeq 2500. TCR beta libraries were prepared by quantitative 5'-RACE with molecular barcodes. Per the original workflow: A new computational method based on a probabilistic model of VDJ rearrangement was used to identify disease-linked TCR variants. The public reads were reanalyzed by TCRdb: fastp trimming at Q25, MiXCR alignment, in-frame beta chains only. Every distinct CDR3 protein forms one entry, paired with its most common genes and DNA. TCRdb assigned the V and J calls; the authors' analysis was not used. The sample profile shows under 120,000 distinct CDR3 sequences; under 30% of them were found once. Together, the top ten hold roughly an eighth of the sample. Via the germline V gene (reference sequence), CDR1 is SEHNR and CDR2 FQNEAQ. Reading from cysteine to phenylalanine, the CDR3 counts 15 amino acids. Only the CDR3 portion is preserved as DNA: 45 bases, with reading frame beginning at the first base. V and J are truncated by 7 bases and 0 bases respectively, leaving an intervening sequence of 10 bases.

Synovial fluid samples were matched to blood samples from the same ankylosing spondylitis patients. The source of this sequence is a male donor with ankylosing spondylitis. The sample comprised synovial fluid, either unsorted or a sorted T cell fraction (not recorded which). This chain joins TRBV7-9 to TRBJ2-6; no D gene call is confident. The CDR3 amino acid sequence is: CASTADDSGANVLTF. The DNA sequence is as follows: TGTGCCAGCACTGCGGATGACTCTGGGGCCAACGTCCTGACTTTC.